This T cell receptor (beta chain) was obtained from a study of CD8+ T cells in alopecia areata. Study observations and caveats: Clonality exceeded that of normal scalp in lesional scalp, most notably in alopecia totalis/universalis. Sequencing of scalp tissue also captures the resident alphabeta T cells of normal skin.

Sorting of pooled cutaneous lymph node cells used CD4, CD8alpha, NKG2D, NKG2ACE and other markers. The CDR3 sequence is 15 residues long. Germline CDR1 reads FNHDT; CDR2 reads SITEND (reference sequence). The ends were cut back, 5 bases at V and 3 bases at J, with 15 bases in the middle. RNA extraction was followed by reverse transcription into cDNA, which acted as the sequencing template. Method: immunoSEQ multiplex PCR; TCRdb's copy keeps in-frame clones and lacks some. Sampling found 290,000 or so clones, none seen once. This clone showed up just a few times. What it recognizes is unknown. The genes are named according to mouse. The observed sequence ends 4 residues before the CDR3 terminus, with the missing tail filled in from the germline J gene.

The receptor was isolated from a C3H/HeJ mouse with alopecia areata. This strain's MHC haplotype is H2-k. This sequence joins TRBV19 and TRBJ2-1; D may be TRBD2 (8 bases). The sequencing sample was made of CD4+ T cells sorted from a lymph node. The part of the CDR3 DNA that was read is TGTGCCAGCAGAACTCAGGGGGGGCGCTATGCT. It is translated as CASRTQGGRYA. The CDR3 in its entirety is CASRTQGGRYAEQFF.